The present T cell receptor beta chain was sequenced within a study of radiotherapy plus CTLA-4 blockade in lung cancer. Trimming cost V 7 bases and J 5 bases; bases outside gene matches: 9. Germline V lookup: CDR1 MNHEY, CDR2 SMNVEV (reference sequence). The CDR3 runs 15 residues. Chemo-refractory metastatic non-small-cell lung cancer patients were treated with focal radiation plus CTLA-4 blockade with ipilimumab. Broader study findings: In blood, after radiotherapy plus ipilimumab, tumor-derived TCR clones expanded. Best predicting response, reportedly, were early blood T cell clone dynamics, with interferon-beta.

A remark on this clone: The antigen remains undetermined.

The assay was immunoSEQ multiplex PCR, and TCRdb's table has in-frame clones only and misses some. Of around 45,000 clones in the sample, about 72% were seen once. The rearrangement links TRBV27 to TRBJ2-1; TRBD2 matches at 9 bases. The sample in question was peripheral blood, obtained from a patient treated with radiotherapy plus ipilimumab. This receptor was taken from a human donor with non-small cell lung cancer who had stable disease on radiotherapy plus ipilimumab. The CDR3 here is CASMSPSGGNNEQFF. The CDR3 DNA reads TGTGCCAGCATGTCGCCCAGCGGGGGGAACAATGAGCAGTTCTTC.